Listed below are T cell receptor beta chains from one sample, sequenced in a study of T cells in narcolepsy. TCRdb's table, derived via immunoSEQ multiplex PCR, lists solely in-frame clones and lacks some. This sample yields tens of thousands of clones, of which about four fifths are seen a single time; around 3% belongs to the top ten. The sample consisted of CD45RA- memory CD4+ T cells from PBMCs. The source is a human donor with narcolepsy. Each CDR3 is given with its conserved first and last residue. The D gene is left open where the match is weak. Rows may omit the clone size; those that give it use once, few, many or a size class.

TRBD2	19	TRBJ2-3	TRBV11-3	.	TGTGCCAGCAGCGGCCGGGGACTAGCGGGGGGCTCGACCACAGATACGCAGTATTTT	CASSGRGLAGGSTTDTQYF
TRBD1	14	TRBJ1-2	TRBV30	once	TGTGCCTGGAGTGTAACAGGGGGCGTATATGGCTACACCTTC	CAWSVTGGVYGYTF
.	14	TRBJ2-5	TRBV4-2	.	TGTGCCAGCAGCCAACAAATGGGGGCCGAGACCCAGTACTTC	CASSQQMGAETQYF
.	14	TRBJ1-1	TRBV30	.	TGTGCCTGGAGTTTCCCGGGATTGAACACTGAAGCTTTCTTT	CAWSFPGLNTEAFF
TRBD1	13	TRBJ2-7	TRBV7-9	.	TGTGCCAGCAGCGTCGGGACAGGCGTTATGCAGTACTTC	CASSVGTGVMQYF
TRBD1	16	TRBJ1-5	TRBV7-2	.	TGTGCCAGCAGCTCGACAGGGGGAAGGCGCAATCAGCCCCAGCATTTT	CASSSTGGRRNQPQHF
.	13	TRBJ1-1	TRBV6-5	.	TGTGCCAGCCGTAGGGAGGGGTGGACTGAAGCTTTCTTT	CASRREGWTEAFF
.	14	TRBJ1-1	TRBV5-6	once	TGTGCCAGCAGCTTGTGGCAGGGGTTCACTGAAGCTTTCTTT	CASSLWQGFTEAFF
TRBD2	14	TRBJ2-3	TRBV5-1	.	TGCGCCAGCAGCGACGGGGGGGCCTTAGATACGCAGTATTTT	CASSDGGALDTQYF
.	14	TRBJ2-3	TRBV7-9	few	TGTGCCAGCAGCTTAGAGGGGGGCACAGATACGCAGTATTTT	CASSLEGGTDTQYF
TRBD1	15	TRBJ2-7	TRBV5-6	few	TGTGCCAGCAGCTTGAGGGGGACAGGGACCTACGAGCAGTACTTC	CASSLRGTGTYEQYF
TRBD2	12	TRBJ2-7	TRBV7-9	.	TGTGCCAGCAGCCGGGAGGCCTACGAGCAGTACTTC	CASSREAYEQYF
.	15	TRBJ2-4	TRBV2	.	TGTGCCAGCAGGAACGCGGGACAAGACAAAAACATTCAGTACTTC	CASRNAGQDKNIQYF
TRBD2	13	TRBJ2-7	TRBV6-1	few	TGTGCCATTAGTAGCGGGGGGGCCTACGAGCAGTACTTC	CAISSGGAYEQYF
TRBD1	15	TRBJ1-6	TRBV2	.	TGTGCCAGCAGAAGAACGACAGGGACTAATTCACCCCTCCACTTT	CASRRTTGTNSPLHF
TRBD2	16	TRBJ2-1	TRBV5-1	.	TGCGCCAGTTGGACTAGCGGGGGGGCTTTCTACAATGAGCAGTTCTTC	CASWTSGGAFYNEQFF
TRBD2	13	TRBJ2-5	TRBV29-1	.	TGCAGCGTGCGATTAGCGGGGGTGGAGACCCAGTACTTC	CSVRLAGVETQYF
TRBD1	14	TRBJ1-6	TRBV7-9	.	TGTGCCAGCAGTTTAACAGGGGGACACTCACCCCTCCACTTT	CASSLTGGHSPLHF
.	14	TRBJ1-2	TRBV18	few	TGTGCCAGCTCACCTAATGGACGAGACTATGGCTACACCTTC	CASSPNGRDYGYTF
TRBD1	15	TRBJ1-5	TRBV29-1	.	TGCAGCGTTGAGGGGACAGGGAGGAAAGGCCAGCCCCAGCATTTT	CSVEGTGRKGQPQHF
TRBD1	16	TRBJ1-2	TRBV6-5	.	TGTGCCAGCAGTTACATAAGGACAGGGGGCTCCTATGGCTACACCTTC	CASSYIRTGGSYGYTF
.	16	TRBJ1-1	TRBV27	.	TGTGCCAGCAGTTTATCGAAGCCAGGGAGGTACACTGAAGCTTTCTTT	CASSLSKPGRYTEAFF
TRBD1	17	TRBJ1-2	TRBV5-6	.	TGTGCCAGCAGCTTCGATCCCGTGGACAGGGGATCGTATGGCTACACCTTC	CASSFDPVDRGSYGYTF
TRBD2	17	TRBJ2-3	TRBV5-4	once	TGTGCCAGCAGCTCCCTACTAGCGGGGGGGCTCACAGATACGCAGTATTTT	CASSSLLAGGLTDTQYF
TRBD1	14	TRBJ1-6	TRBV6-5	once	TGTGCCAGCAGCTGGGGACAGGGGAATTCACCCCTCCACTTT	CASSWGQGNSPLHF
.	16	TRBJ2-6	TRBV29-1	.	TGCAGCGTTGAGCGGGACATTCACTCTGGGGCCAACGTCCTGACTTTC	CSVERDIHSGANVLTF
.	14	TRBJ1-1	TRBV6-1	.	TGTGCCAGCAGTGAATTTTTAGAAGGAGCTGAAGCTTTCTTT	CASSEFLEGAEAFF
TRBD1	14	TRBJ1-2	TRBV5-4	.	TGTGCCAGCAGCCCGGGACAGGAATTCTATGGCTACACCTTC	CASSPGQEFYGYTF
TRBD2	20	TRBJ2-7	TRBV7-8	.	TGTGCCAGCAGCTTAGTCTTCGGCGGGACTAGCGGGGGGGCAAGGTACGAGCAGTACTTC	CASSLVFGGTSGGARYEQYF
.	15	TRBJ2-5	TRBV6-5	.	TGTGCCAGCAGCCTATCGCGGGGCCGCAAAGAGACCCAGTACTTC	CASSLSRGRKETQYF
TRBD1	16	TRBJ1-3	TRBV7-8	.	TGTGCCAGCAGCTTGAGGCAGGGGGTCTCTGGAAACACCATATATTTT	CASSLRQGVSGNTIYF
TRBD1	13	TRBJ2-5	TRBV19	.	TGTGCCAGTAGCGGACAGGGTGGAGAGACCCAGTACTTC	CASSGQGGETQYF
.	14	TRBJ1-1	TRBV11-3	.	TGTGCCAGCAGCTTTGGAGGGGGTTACACTGAAGCTTTCTTT	CASSFGGGYTEAFF
.	11	TRBJ1-3	TRBV29-1	.	TGCAGCGTTGAAAGTGGAAACACCATATATTTT	CSVESGNTIYF
TRBD2	18	TRBJ2-1	TRBV11-2	few	TGTGCCAGCAGCTTAGAACTAGCGGGGGGCCGAGCCTACAATGAGCAGTTCTTC	CASSLELAGGRAYNEQFF
TRBD1	16	TRBJ2-5	TRBV7-8	.	TGTGCCAGCAGCACTATTATGGACAGGGGAAGAGAGACCCAGTACTTC	CASSTIMDRGRETQYF
.	16	TRBJ2-5	TRBV2	few	TGTGCCAGCAGTGAAGGGGCGCGGAGGCAGCAAGAGACCCAGTACTTC	CASSEGARRQQETQYF
TRBD1	15	TRBJ1-2	TRBV19	.	TGTGCCAGTTGGTCCGGGGACAGGCCTAACTATGGCTACACCTTC	CASWSGDRPNYGYTF
TRBD2	15	TRBJ2-1	TRBV6-5	.	TGTGCCAGCAGGACGGGACTAGCGGGGGACAATGAGCAGTTCTTC	CASRTGLAGDNEQFF
.	13	TRBJ1-5	TRBV4-1	.	TGCGCCAGCAGCCAAGATCTAGGTCAGCCCCAGCATTTT	CASSQDLGQPQHF
.	16	TRBJ2-3	TRBV4-2	.	TGTGCCAGCAGCCAAGAGGCAGGGAGCCTCACAGATACGCAGTATTTT	CASSQEAGSLTDTQYF
.	15	TRBJ1-4	TRBV6-5	.	TGTGCCAGCAGTTACAGAGCCAGGGTATATGAAAAACTGTTTTTT	CASSYRARVYEKLFF
.	13	TRBJ2-2	TRBV10-3	.	TGTGCCATCCGACAGGCTAACACCGGGGAGCTGTTTTTT	CAIRQANTGELFF
.	14	TRBJ1-1	TRBV10-2	few	TGCGCCAGCAGTGAGTCCTGGGAGAGCACTGAAGCTTTCTTT	CASSESWESTEAFF
.	12	TRBJ2-1	TRBV6-1	.	TGTGCCAGCAGTCTGGACTACAATGAGCAGTTCTTC	CASSLDYNEQFF
TRBD1	14	TRBJ1-6	TRBV11-2	.	TGTGCCAGCAGCATAACAGGGGAAGAATCACCCCTCCACTTT	CASSITGEESPLHF
TRBD2	16	TRBJ2-3	TRBV5-1	.	TGCGCCAGCAGCTTGCTAGCGGGGGGTGCCACAGATACGCAGTATTTT	CASSLLAGGATDTQYF
TRBD2	15	TRBJ2-5	TRBV7-9	.	TGTGCCAGCAGCTTAGAATCTAGCGGGGTGGAGACCCAGTACTTC	CASSLESSGVETQYF
.	17	TRBJ1-5	TRBV19	.	TGTGCCAGTAGTATTACGGCAGGGACCCGAGGCAATCAGCCCCAGCATTTT	CASSITAGTRGNQPQHF
.	13	TRBJ2-1	TRBV7-9	.	TGTGCCAGCAGCTTAGATCGTGCCAATGAGCAGTTCTTC	CASSLDRANEQFF
TRBD2	15	TRBJ2-5	TRBV11-2	.	TGTGCCAGCAGCTTAGATGGGGGGGGCCAAGAGACCCAGTACTTC	CASSLDGGGQETQYF
.	12	TRBJ2-3	TRBV18	.	TGTGCCACCGGGACTAGCACAGATACGCAGTATTTT	CATGTSTDTQYF
.	15	TRBJ1-4	TRBV11-3	.	TGTGCCAGCAGCTTCTCGGCAGAGTTAAATGAAAAACTGTTTTTT	CASSFSAELNEKLFF
.	14	TRBJ1-4	TRBV10-2	once	TGCGCCAGCAGTGAGGACAGGAGGGGTGAAAAACTGTTTTTT	CASSEDRRGEKLFF
TRBD1	14	TRBJ1-2	TRBV11-2	.	TGTGCCAGCAGCCCCAGGGACAGATTAAAGGGCTACACCTTC	CASSPRDRLKGYTF
.	13	TRBJ1-3	TRBV14	.	TGTGCCAGCAGCCTGCTCTCTGGAAACACCATATATTTT	CASSLLSGNTIYF
.	13	TRBJ2-7	TRBV27	.	TGTGCCAGCAGTTTATCGCGTGCCTACGAGCAGTACTTC	CASSLSRAYEQYF